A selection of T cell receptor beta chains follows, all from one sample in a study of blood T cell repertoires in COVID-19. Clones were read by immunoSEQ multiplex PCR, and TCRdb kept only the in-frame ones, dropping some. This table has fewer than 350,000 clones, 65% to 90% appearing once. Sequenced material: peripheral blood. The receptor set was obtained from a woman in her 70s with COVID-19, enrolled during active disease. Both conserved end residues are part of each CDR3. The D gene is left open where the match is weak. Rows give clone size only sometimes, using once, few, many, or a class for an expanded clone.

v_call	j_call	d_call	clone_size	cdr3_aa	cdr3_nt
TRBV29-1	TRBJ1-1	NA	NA	CSVLQGSTEAFF	TGCAGCGTGCTACAGGGAAGCACTGAAGCTTTCTTT
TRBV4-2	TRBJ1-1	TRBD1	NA	CASSPGTGGTEAFF	TGTGCCAGCAGCCCCGGGACAGGGGGAACTGAAGCTTTCTTT
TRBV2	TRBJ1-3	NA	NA	CASRRADSSGNTIYF	TGTGCCAGCAGAAGGGCGGACTCCTCTGGAAACACCATATATTTT
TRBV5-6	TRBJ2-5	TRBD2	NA	CASSSRGAGETQYF	TGTGCCAGCAGTTCGCGGGGGGCGGGAGAGACCCAGTACTTC
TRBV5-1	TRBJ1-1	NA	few	CASSLRGNTEAFF	TGCGCCAGCAGCTTACGGGGTAACACTGAAGCTTTCTTT
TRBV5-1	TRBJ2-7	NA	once	CASSFGSGIGEQYF	TGCGCCAGCAGCTTCGGCTCAGGGATCGGCGAGCAGTACTTC
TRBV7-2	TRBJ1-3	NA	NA	CASSLDGQGRGGNTIYF	TGTGCCAGCAGCTTAGACGGTCAGGGGCGCGGTGGAAACACCATATATTTT
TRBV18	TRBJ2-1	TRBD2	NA	CASSPATGTSDEQFF	TGTGCCAGCTCACCAGCGACCGGGACTAGCGATGAGCAGTTCTTC
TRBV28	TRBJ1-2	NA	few	CASSLPVTYGYTF	TGTGCCAGCAGTTTACCAGTCACCTATGGCTACACCTTC
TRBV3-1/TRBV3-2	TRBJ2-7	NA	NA	CASSQDWLGSYEQYF	TGTGCCAGCAGCCAAGATTGGCTAGGTTCCTACGAGCAGTACTTC
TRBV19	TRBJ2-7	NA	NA	CASSPDGGQTILKYF	TGTGCCAGTAGCCCTGACGGGGGACAGACAATTTTAAAGTACTTC
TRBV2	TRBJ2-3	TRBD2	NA	CASSPILLAEAVDTQYF	TGTGCCAGCAGTCCAATACTACTAGCGGAAGCAGTAGATACGCAGTATTTT
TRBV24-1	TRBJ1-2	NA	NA	CATSDSGGANYGYTF	TGTGCCACCAGTGATAGCGGGGGGGCTAACTATGGCTACACCTTC
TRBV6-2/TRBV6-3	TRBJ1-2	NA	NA	CASSYGTTPNYGYTF	TGTGCCAGCAGTTATGGCACCACCCCTAACTATGGCTACACCTTC
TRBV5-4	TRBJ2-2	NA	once	CASATSPSTGELFF	TGTGCCAGCGCAACTAGCCCGAGCACCGGGGAGCTGTTTTTT
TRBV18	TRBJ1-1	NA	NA	CASSPTGGPTVDTEAFF	TGTGCCAGCTCACCAACCGGCGGCCCCACTGTGGACACTGAAGCTTTCTTT
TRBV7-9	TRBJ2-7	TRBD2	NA	CASSPGLADEQYF	TGTGCCAGCAGCCCGGGACTAGCGGACGAGCAGTACTTC
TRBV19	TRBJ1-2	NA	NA	CASSLREAGYTF	TGTGCCAGTAGCCTCCGGGAGGCTGGCTACACCTTC
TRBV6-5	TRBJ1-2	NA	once	CASSYGGGFGGYTF	TGTGCCAGCAGTTACGGGGGGGGATTCGGTGGCTACACCTTC
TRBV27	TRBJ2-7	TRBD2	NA	CASSSGGGVSYEQYF	TGTGCCAGCAGCTCCGGGGGGGGCGTCTCCTACGAGCAGTACTTC
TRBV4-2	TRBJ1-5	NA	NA	CASSRGANQPQHF	TGTGCCAGCAGTCGGGGGGCTAATCAGCCCCAGCATTTT
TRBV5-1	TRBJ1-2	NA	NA	CASSLPGIDGYTF	TGCGCCAGCAGCTTACCAGGGATAGATGGCTACACCTTC
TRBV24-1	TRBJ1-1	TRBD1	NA	CATSDPRTGDTEAFF	TGTGCCACCAGTGATCCCCGGACAGGGGACACTGAAGCTTTCTTT
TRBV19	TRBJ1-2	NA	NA	CASSIRGGRASQFNYGYTF	TGTGCCAGTAGTATAAGGGGGGGCAGGGCCTCTCAATTTAACTATGGCTACACCTTC
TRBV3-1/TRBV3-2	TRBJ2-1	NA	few	CASSQDWEDFGEQFF	TGTGCCAGCAGCCAAGATTGGGAGGACTTTGGTGAGCAGTTCTTC
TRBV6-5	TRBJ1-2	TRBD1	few	CASSYSNTGGNYGYTF	TGTGCCAGCAGTTACTCGAATACAGGGGGCAACTATGGCTACACCTTC
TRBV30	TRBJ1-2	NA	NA	CAWNRGQQGYTF	TGTGCCTGGAATAGGGGCCAGCAGGGCTACACCTTC
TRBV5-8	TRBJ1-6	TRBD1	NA	CASGDRGNSPLHF	TGTGCCAGCGGGGACAGGGGGAATTCACCCCTCCACTTT
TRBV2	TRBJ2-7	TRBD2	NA	CASIRVAGVQQYF	TGTGCCAGCATAAGGGTAGCGGGGGTCCAGCAGTACTTC
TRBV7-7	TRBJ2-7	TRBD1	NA	CASSLAQGASYEQYF	TGTGCCAGCAGCCTCGCTCAGGGGGCAAGCTACGAGCAGTACTTC